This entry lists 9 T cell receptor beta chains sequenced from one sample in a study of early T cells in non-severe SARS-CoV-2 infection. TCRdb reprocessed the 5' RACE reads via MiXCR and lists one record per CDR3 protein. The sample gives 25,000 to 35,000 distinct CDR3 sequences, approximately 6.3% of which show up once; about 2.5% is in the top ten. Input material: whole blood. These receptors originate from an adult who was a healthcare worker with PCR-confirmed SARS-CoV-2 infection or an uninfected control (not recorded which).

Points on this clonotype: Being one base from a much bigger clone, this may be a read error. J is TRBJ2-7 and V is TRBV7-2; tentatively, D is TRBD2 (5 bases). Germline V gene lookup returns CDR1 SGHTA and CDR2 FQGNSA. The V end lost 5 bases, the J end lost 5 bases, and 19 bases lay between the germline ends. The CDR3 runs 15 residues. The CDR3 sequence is CASSPAAARGHEQYF. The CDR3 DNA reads TGTGCCAGCAGCCCAGCGGCGGCCCGGGGTCACGAGCAGTACTTC.

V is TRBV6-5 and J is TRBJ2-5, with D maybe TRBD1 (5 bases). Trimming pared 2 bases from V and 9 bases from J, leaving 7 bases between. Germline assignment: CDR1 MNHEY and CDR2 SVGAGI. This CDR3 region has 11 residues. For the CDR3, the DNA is TGTGCCAGCAGTTACGAAGGGGCCCAGTACTTC. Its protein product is CASSYEGAQYF.

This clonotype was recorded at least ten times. The CDR3 loop reads CSAEEREFYEQYF. The DNA of the CDR3 is TGCAGTGCCGAGGAGCGGGAGTTCTACGAGCAGTACTTC. The rearrangement joins TRBV20-1 to TRBJ2-7, with 8 bases that match TRBD2. V lost 6 bases to trimming and J lost 3 bases; unmatched junction nucleotides: 7. Germline CDR1 DFQATT, CDR2 SNEGSKA (reference sequence). There are 13 residues in the CDR3.

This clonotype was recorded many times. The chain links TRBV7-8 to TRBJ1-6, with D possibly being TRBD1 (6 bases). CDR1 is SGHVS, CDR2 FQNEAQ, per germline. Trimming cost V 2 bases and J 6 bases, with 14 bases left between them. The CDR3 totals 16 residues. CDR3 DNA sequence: TGTGCCAGCAGCTTACTTAGGGACACCCCTAATTCACCCCTCCACTTT. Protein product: CASSLLRDTPNSPLHF.

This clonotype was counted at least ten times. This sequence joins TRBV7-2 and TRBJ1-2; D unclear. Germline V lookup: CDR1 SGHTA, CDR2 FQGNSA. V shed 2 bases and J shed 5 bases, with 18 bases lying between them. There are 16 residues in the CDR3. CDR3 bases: TGTGCCAGCAGCTTAACGGACGGAAGAATTGGTTATGGCTACACCTTC. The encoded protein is CASSLTDGRIGYGYTF.

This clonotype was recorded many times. The CDR3 loop reads CASSRLAGPYEQYF. As DNA, the CDR3 is TGTGCCAGCAGTCGACTAGCGGGACCCTACGAGCAGTACTTC. This chain uses TRBV27 with TRBJ2-7, with 11 bases that match TRBD2. This CDR3 has 14 amino acids. V trimming: 5 bases; J trimming: 2 bases; junction bases outside the gene matches: 2. CDR1 and CDR2 (germline): MNHEY, SMNVEV (reference sequence).

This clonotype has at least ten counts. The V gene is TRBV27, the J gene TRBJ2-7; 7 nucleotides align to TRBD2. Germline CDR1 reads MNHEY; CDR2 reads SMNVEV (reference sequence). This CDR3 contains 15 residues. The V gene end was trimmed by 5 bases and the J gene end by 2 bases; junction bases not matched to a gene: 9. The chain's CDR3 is CASSPGLVPTYEQYF. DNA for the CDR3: TGTGCCAGCAGTCCTGGACTAGTCCCGACCTACGAGCAGTACTTC.

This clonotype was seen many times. The CDR3 DNA follows: TGCAGTGCTACTTCAGGGGGCGTTTATAGCAATCAGCCCCAGCATTTT. This sequence encodes CSATSGGVYSNQPQHF. The rearrangement links TRBV20-1 to TRBJ1-5, with 8 nucleotides matching TRBD1. The germline V gene encodes CDR1 DFQATT and CDR2 SNEGSKA (reference sequence). The V segment lost 4 bases and the J segment 0 bases; nucleotides outside the gene matches: 8. The CDR3 covers 16 residues.

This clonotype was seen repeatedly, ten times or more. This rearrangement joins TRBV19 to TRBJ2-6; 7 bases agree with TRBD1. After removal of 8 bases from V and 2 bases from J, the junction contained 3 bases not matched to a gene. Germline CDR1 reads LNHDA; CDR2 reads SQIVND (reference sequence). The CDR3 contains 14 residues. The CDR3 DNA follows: TGTGCCAGTCAGACAGGGCCTGGGGCCAACGTCCTGACTTTC. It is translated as CASQTGPGANVLTF.